A single count supports the clone carrying this TCR beta chain. Its cognate antigen is unknown. This specimen comes from a study of cytomegalovirus exposure and HLA in healthy donors. Researchers ran the PCR with 60 Vbeta and 13 Jbeta primers. Repertoires were generated with immunoSEQ multiplex PCR, while TCRdb's copy carries only in-frame clones and drops some. The sample lists hundreds of thousands of clones; around 70% were seen once. Whole-study findings and limits: Trimming of TCR beta V- and J-genes showed a link, identified in a later analysis, to a missense DCLRE1C variant. Several V segments, TRBV6-2 and TRBV6-3 among them, could not be told apart and were dropped.

The V end lost 0 bases, the J end lost 5 bases, and 11 bases lay between the germline ends. CDR1 and CDR2 (germline): MGHRA, YSYEKL. CDR3 length: 14 amino acids. Sample: PBMCs. The clonotype originates from a man aged 35-49 years in good health and CMV-seropositive. V usage is TRBV4-1 and J usage is TRBJ2-7; tentative D call: TRBD1 (6 bases). For the CDR3, the DNA is TGCGCCAGCAGCCAAGATTACAGGGTCAACGAGCAGTACTTC. Its protein is CASSQDYRVNEQYF.